This TCR beta chain was sequenced in a study of identical twins. A note on this clonotype: Its antigen remains unknown.

Study-wide findings and caveats: Cord blood beta clonotypes present at high abundance carried fewer insertions; no such pattern appeared in memory repertoires.

The CDR3 is 11 amino acids. The germline V gene encodes CDR1 DFQATT and CDR2 SNEGSKA (reference sequence). TCRdb processed the 5' RACE reads anew with MiXCR; each CDR3 protein has one entry. The repertoire holds roughly 1.6 million distinct CDR3 sequences, about 32% seen once, with more than 0.25% in the top ten. This clonotype was obtained from a newborn girl in good health. The chain is built from TRBV20-1 and TRBJ2-5; no reliable D call. The J call may be mistaken, given a closer DNA end match to TRBJ2-7. The specimen sequenced was cord blood. CDR3 in amino acids: CSARYRNEQYF. CDR3 DNA: TGCAGTGCTAGATATCGGAACGAGCAGTACTTC.